This TCR beta chain was recovered during a study of T cells after yellow fever vaccination. A single record per CDR3 protein comes from TCRdb applying MiXCR to the 5' RACE reads. The sample records some 260,000 distinct CDR3 sequences, about 5.2% being singletons. Germline V gives CDR1 MNHNY, CDR2 SVGAGI (reference sequence). V lost 2 bases, J lost 5 bases, and 10 bases stayed unmatched. The CDR3 is made up of 17 amino acids. This clonotype was observed a handful of times. Material: CD4+ T cells sorted from PBMCs, obtained on the day of the yellow fever booster vaccination. The chain recombines TRBV6-6 with TRBJ2-5, with 11 bases that match TRBD2. The source is a man in his late teens or twenties who received the YFV17D yellow fever vaccine. The CDR3 region has the DNA TGTGCCAGCAGTTACGGGCTAGCGGGGGGTACAGGGGAGACCCAGTACTTC. Its translation: CASSYGLAGGTGETQYF.